This TCR beta chain is drawn from a study of blood T cells in healthy people across ages. PCR was performed a second time for roughly 7 to 12 cycles using a sample-barcoded 5' primer and a J-beta primer mix. TCRdb fed the 5' RACE reads into MiXCR, producing one record per CDR3 protein. The sample holds 730,000 or so distinct CDR3 sequences, 43% seen once. Only a few counts were recorded for this clonotype. In each sample, at least 7 million PBMCs were isolated. Per individual sample, total RNA of at least 6 micrograms was extracted. This CDR3 region has 15 residues. Trimming took 2 bases from V and 1 from J; bases not matched to a gene: 2. Per germline, CDR1 LNHNV and CDR2 YYDKDF (reference sequence).

The chain recombines TRBV15 with TRBJ2-1; 7 bases are a match to TRBD1. The TCR originated in a woman in her sixties in good health. Sequenced: blood. CDR3 sequence reads: CATSRNRGSYNEQFF. CDR3 nucleotides: TGTGCCACCAGCAGAAACAGGGGATCCTACAATGAGCAGTTCTTC.